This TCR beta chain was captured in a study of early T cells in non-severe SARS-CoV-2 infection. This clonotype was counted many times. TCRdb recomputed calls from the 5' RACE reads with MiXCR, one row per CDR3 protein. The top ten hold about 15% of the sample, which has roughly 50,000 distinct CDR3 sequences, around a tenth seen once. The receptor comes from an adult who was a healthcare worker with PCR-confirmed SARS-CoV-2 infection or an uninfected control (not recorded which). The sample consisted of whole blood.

The CDR3 loop reads CASNPGGTTYNEQFF. As DNA, the CDR3 is TGTGCCAGCAACCCAGGGGGGACAACCTACAATGAGCAGTTCTTC. The chain uses TRBV7-2 and TRBJ2-1, with D perhaps matching TRBD1 (7 bases). The CDR3 runs 15 residues. CDR1 is SGHTA, CDR2 FQGNSA, per germline. Trimming left V 7 bases short and J 2 bases short, with 15 bases between.